These 16 T cell receptor beta chains share one sample of origin, sequenced in a study of T cell responses to AZD1222 COVID-19 vaccine. TCRdb keeps only in-frame clones here, not all; method: immunoSEQ multiplex PCR. Of approximately 190,000 clones in the sample, 85% to 95% were seen once. Material: peripheral blood, obtained on day 0 of AZD1222 vaccination. All receptors derive from an adult in good health.

J is TRBJ2-1 and V is TRBV18, with unresolved D. This CDR3 contains 14 residues. CDR1 and CDR2 from the germline V gene are KGHSH and LQKENI. The V end lost 6 bases, the J end lost 1 base, and 10 bases lay between the germline ends. In DNA form, the CDR3 reads TGTGCCAGCTCTCTGAAAACATCCTACAATGAGCAGTTCTTC. Its translation: CASSLKTSYNEQFF.

The J gene is TRBJ1-2, the V gene TRBV2; D gene uncertain. The CDR3 is 13 amino acids. Germline loops: CDR1 SNHLY, CDR2 FYNNEI. Deletions cut 2 bases from V and 9 bases from J, with 13 bases between. The CDR3, as DNA: TGTGCCAGCAGTGAAATGTCCCGCACCAGCTACACCTTC. Protein product: CASSEMSRTSYTF.

The chain recombines TRBV7-2 with TRBJ1-5; D is perhaps TRBD1 (5 bases). This CDR3 has 15 residues. V was clipped by 2 bases and J by 0 bases, with 8 bases between them. CDR1 is SGHTA and CDR2 is FQGNSA in the germline V gene. CDR3 nucleotides: TGTGCCAGCAGCTTAACGAGGGGTAGCAATCAGCCCCAGCATTTT. Translating gives CASSLTRGSNQPQHF. Based on the CDR3 plus reference TRBV7-2 and TRBJ1-5, the full variable domain is GAGVSQSPSNKVTEKGKDVELRCDPISGHTALYWYRQSLGQGLEFLIYFQGNSAPDKSGLPSDRFSAERTGGSVSTLTIQRTQQEDSAVYLCASSLTRGSNQPQHFGDGTRLSIL.

The J gene is TRBJ1-1, the V gene TRBV28; D call uncertain. The CDR3 consists of 12 residues. Germline lookup yields CDR1 MDHEN and CDR2 SYDVKM. V lost 7 bases to trimming and J lost 6 bases, with 12 bases between them. The CDR3 is CASKLPGAEAFF. In nucleotides, the CDR3 is TGTGCCAGCAAACTCCCTGGAGCTGAAGCTTTCTTT.

The chain employs TRBV6-5 and TRBJ1-2; 8 bases match TRBD1. Germline V CDR1 and CDR2: MNHEY, SVGAGI. Losses at the gene ends were 7 bases for V and 8 bases for J; bases not matched to a gene: 12. The CDR3 extends over 14 amino acids. CDR3 DNA: TGTGCCAGCACGACAGGGGAAGCTTCCTACGGCTACACCTTC. It specifies CASTTGEASYGYTF.

The chain couples TRBV11-2 to TRBJ1-6; D perhaps matches TRBD1 (5 bases). Trimming left V 5 bases short and J 8 bases short, with 10 bases between. Per germline, CDR1 SGHAT and CDR2 FQNNGV. This CDR3 spans 13 amino acids. The CDR3 sequence: CASSRGRDSPLHF. The CDR3 nucleotides read TGTGCCAGCAGCCGGGGGAGGGATTCACCCCTCCACTTT.

The chain employs TRBV11-2 and TRBJ1-5; TRBD1 matches 7 bases. The CDR3 totals 14 residues. The germline gives CDR1 SGHAT, CDR2 FQNNGV. With V trimmed by 4 bases and J by 4 bases, 4 bases remained unmatched. DNA of the CDR3: TGTGCCAGCAGCTCGGGACAGTTGAATCAGCCCCAGCATTTT. This translates into CASSSGQLNQPQHF.

Points on this clone: The sample has other DNA sequences that encode this CDR3 too. The rearrangement uses TRBV14 and TRBJ2-5; the match to TRBD2 covers 11 bases. Germline V gene sequence: CDR1 SGHDN, CDR2 FVKESK. The CDR3 contains 16 residues. With 4 bases clipped from V and 2 bases from J, the junction kept 6 bases outside the gene matches. The CDR3 here is CASSRLLAGAQETQYF. The CDR3 coding sequence is TGTGCCAGCAGCCGCTTACTAGCGGGGGCTCAAGAGACCCAGTACTTC.

The CDR3 nucleotides are TGTGCCAGCAGCACGCCGGGTAGCGGGGTCCCCGGGGAGCTGTTTTTT. This codes for CASSTPGSGVPGELFF. V usage is TRBV13 and J usage is TRBJ2-2, with 8 nucleotides matching TRBD2. Germline loops: CDR1 PRHDT, CDR2 FYEKMQ (reference sequence). V lost 5 bases and J lost 6; bases outside the gene matches: 11. The CDR3 loop spans 16 amino acids.

V is TRBV10-3 and J is TRBJ2-3; 7 bases are shared with TRBD1. Germline V lookup: CDR1 ENHRY, CDR2 SYGVKD. There are 14 residues in the CDR3. V lost 6 bases to trimming and J lost 1 base; unmatched junction nucleotides: 4. The CDR3 spells CAISEDRGTDTQYF. CDR3 nucleotide sequence: TGTGCCATCAGCGAAGACAGGGGCACAGATACGCAGTATTTT.

The J gene is TRBJ2-3, the V gene TRBV27; D is possibly TRBD2 (5 bases). This CDR3 comprises 12 residues. From germline, CDR1 is MNHEY and CDR2 SMNVEV (reference sequence). Trimming shortened V by 8 bases and J by 1 base, and 7 bases separated the two germline ends. The CDR3, as DNA: TGTGCCAGCCGGGGAGGCACAGATACGCAGTATTTT. It yields the protein CASRGGTDTQYF.

The genes are TRBV6-1 and TRBJ1-5; 7 bases map to TRBD1. Trimming cost V 4 bases and J 5 bases; bases outside gene matches: 11. This CDR3 is built from 16 residues. Per germline, CDR1 MNHNS and CDR2 SASEGT. CDR3 bases: TGTGCCAGCAGTGTCCGGGGGACAGTAGGGGATCAGCCCCAGCATTTT. Its translation: CASSVRGTVGDQPQHF.

This chain uses TRBV4-2 with TRBJ2-1, with TRBD1 matching 7 bases. V lost 0 bases and J lost 0; bases outside the gene matches: 8. The CDR3 consists of 18 residues. Germline V gene data show CDR1 as LGHNA and CDR2 as YNFKEQ. CDR3: CASSQERRQGVSYNEQFF. In nucleotides, the CDR3 is TGTGCCAGCAGCCAAGAACGTCGACAGGGCGTCTCCTACAATGAGCAGTTCTTC.

The chain joins TRBV7-8 to TRBJ1-4; possibly TRBD1 for D (5 bases). Looked up from germline, CDR1 is SGHVS and CDR2 is FQNEAQ. This CDR3 has 13 residues. V was trimmed by 10 bases and J by 5 bases, leaving 14 bases between them. CDR3 sequence reads: CATRRGRNEKLFF. The CDR3 DNA reads as TGTGCCACCCGGCGGGGACGGAATGAAAAACTGTTTTTT. The full variable domain, in which reference TRBV7-8 and TRBJ1-4 provide the parts outside the CDR3, is GAGVSQSPRYKVAKRGQDVALRCDPISGHVSLFWYQQALGQGPEFLTYFQNEAQLDKSGLPSDRFFAERPEGSVSTLKIQRTQQEDSAVYLCATRRGRNEKLFFGSGTQLSVL.

A single count supports this clone. This chain uses TRBV19 with TRBJ1-1; D is ambiguous. This CDR3 has 13 amino acids. Germline V gene sequence: CDR1 LNHDA, CDR2 SQIVND (reference sequence). Trimming shortened V by 5 bases and J by 7 bases, and 14 bases separated the two germline ends. The DNA for the CDR3 is TGTGCCAGTAGTCCCTTAATCCCAGGTGAAGCTTTCTTT. Translated: CASSPLIPGEAFF.

V gene TRBV5-6 combines with J gene TRBJ1-2; the D gene is possibly TRBD1 (5 bases). This CDR3 is 13 amino acids long. V lost 1 base and J lost 6, with 10 bases in between. CDR1 and CDR2 from the germline V gene are SGHDT and YYEEEE. DNA of the CDR3: TGTGCCAGCAGCTTGAGGCAGGGAGATGGCTACACCTTC. Encoded protein: CASSLRQGDGYTF.